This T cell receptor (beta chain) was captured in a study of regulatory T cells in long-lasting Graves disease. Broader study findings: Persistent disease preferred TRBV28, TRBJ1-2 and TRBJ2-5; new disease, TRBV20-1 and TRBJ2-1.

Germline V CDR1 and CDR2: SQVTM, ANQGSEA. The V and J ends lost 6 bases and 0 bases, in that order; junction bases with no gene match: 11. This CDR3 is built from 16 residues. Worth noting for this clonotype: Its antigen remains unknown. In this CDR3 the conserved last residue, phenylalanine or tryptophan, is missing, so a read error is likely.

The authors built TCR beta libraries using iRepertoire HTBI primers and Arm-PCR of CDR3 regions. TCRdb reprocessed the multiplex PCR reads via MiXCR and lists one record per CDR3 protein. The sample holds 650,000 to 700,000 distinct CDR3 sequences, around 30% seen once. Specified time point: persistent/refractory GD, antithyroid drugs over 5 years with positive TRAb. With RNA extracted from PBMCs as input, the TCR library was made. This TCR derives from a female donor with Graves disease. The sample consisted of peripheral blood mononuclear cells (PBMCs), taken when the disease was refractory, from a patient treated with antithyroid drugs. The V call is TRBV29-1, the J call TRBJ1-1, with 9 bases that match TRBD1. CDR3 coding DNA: TGCAGCGTCCTCGGGACAGGGTCTGTCATGAACACTGAAGCTTTCCTT. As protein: CSVLGTGSVMNTEAFL.